The present T cell receptor (beta chain) was sequenced within a study of blood T cell repertoires in COVID-19. Across the study: Donors in the United States, Italy and Spain gave samples during acute or convalescent COVID-19. Sources were T cells, B-cell-depleted T cells, or PBMCs; the material itself was cDNA or gDNA.

The CDR3 spans 12 residues. Germline V gives CDR1 SQVTM, CDR2 ANQGSEA. V lost 7 bases and J lost 4; bases outside the gene matches: 6. This clone appeared once. Original processing notes: For nucleated cells, counts were estimated from reference gene primer amplification. The method was immunoSEQ multiplex PCR; TCRdb's version includes in-frame clones alone and lacks a portion of them. V, J and clone size are those of that table, while D and trimming were read from the DNA. The repertoire holds 25,000 to 30,000 clones, with more than 70% as singletons. Sequenced material: peripheral blood. V usage is TRBV29-1 and J usage is TRBJ1-1, with 7 bases aligning to TRBD1. This clonotype was sampled from a man older than 75 with active COVID-19. CDR3 nucleotide sequence: TGCAGCGCGATTTACAGGGGCACTGAAGCTTTCTTT. It specifies CSAIYRGTEAFF.